The next 32 T cell receptor beta chains were all read from a single sample in a study of OX40 agonist ivuxolimab in advanced cancers. Profiling relied on immunoSEQ multiplex PCR, and the TCRdb table lists in-frame clones only, not all of them. Of more than 45,000 clones in the sample, 81% were seen once. The sequences come from CD4+ or CD8+ T cells sorted from blood, collected in a trial of the OX40 agonist ivuxolimab. Source of these receptors: an adult with an advanced solid tumor such as melanoma, head and neck, liver or kidney cancer.

The chain combines TRBV18 with TRBJ2-5, with D hard to call. Germline V CDR1 and CDR2: KGHSH, LQKENI. The CDR3 sequence is 17 residues long. With 4 bases removed from V and 1 base from J, the gap between germline ends came to 19 bases. The CDR3 coding sequence is TGTGCCAGCTCACTGGACGGTTCTCTGAGGCCCCAAGAGACCCAGTACTTC. Residues: CASSLDGSLRPQETQYF.

V usage is TRBV4-1 and J usage is TRBJ2-1; D possibly corresponds to TRBD1 (6 bases). The germline V and J ends were trimmed by 0 bases and 6 bases, with 15 bases remaining between them. This CDR3 region has 16 residues. From germline, CDR1 is MGHRA and CDR2 YSYEKL. CDR3 region: CASSQEGGPRGNEQFF. CDR3 in DNA: TGCGCCAGCAGCCAAGAAGGGGGACCGCGCGGCAATGAGCAGTTCTTC.

This clone was observed a few times. This chain links TRBV14 with TRBJ2-7; 7 bases match TRBD1. There are 15 residues in the CDR3. Germline V gene sequence: CDR1 SGHDN, CDR2 FVKESK. V shed 1 base, J shed 4 bases, and the junction held 7 bases outside the gene matches. DNA for the CDR3: TGTGCCAGCAGCCAAGCGACAGGGAGAGGGTACGAGCAGTACTTC. This sequence encodes CASSQATGRGYEQYF.

V gene TRBV6-1 combines with J gene TRBJ2-3; a possible D gene is TRBD2 (6 bases). Germline V gene lookup returns CDR1 MNHNS and CDR2 SASEGT. The CDR3 loop spans 16 amino acids. Trimming shortened V by 4 bases and J by 0 bases, and 14 bases separated the two germline ends. Here the CDR3 DNA reads TGTGCCAGCAGTGCAGGGCTAGCGAGGAGCACAGATACGCAGTATTTT. This gives the protein CASSAGLARSTDTQYF.

The gene calls are TRBV19 and TRBJ2-2, with D uncertain. CDR3 length: 14 residues. V was cut by 5 bases and J by 4 bases, with 11 bases left in between. The germline CDR1 and CDR2 sequences are LNHDA and SQIVND (reference sequence). The CDR3 reads CASSGPAGTGELFF. In nucleotides, the CDR3 is TGTGCCAGTAGTGGACCTGCCGGCACCGGGGAGCTGTTTTTT.

The chain joins TRBV6-5 to TRBJ2-2; 9 nucleotides align to TRBD1. The CDR3 sequence is 14 residues long. Per the germline V gene, CDR1 is MNHEY and CDR2 is SVGAGI. V lost 6 bases and J lost 7; bases outside the gene matches: 6. CDR3 region: CASRRQGGLGELFF. In DNA, the CDR3 is TGTGCCAGCAGGAGACAGGGGGGGCTCGGGGAGCTGTTTTTT.

This sequence joins TRBV6-6 and TRBJ2-1; D not certain. From germline, CDR1 is MNHNY and CDR2 SVGAGI (reference sequence). V lost 6 bases and J lost 3, with 6 bases in between. CDR3 length: 12 amino acids. CDR3 nucleotides: TGTGCCAGCAGCCAAAACTACAATGAGCAGTTCTTC. It codes for CASSQNYNEQFF.

With respect to this clone: The junction differs from germline at one of its ends, possibly a read error. The chain couples TRBV23-1 to TRBJ1-5, with 11 bases fitting TRBD1. TRBV23-1 carries the ORF label, with uncertain function. This CDR3 contains 19 residues. As DNA, the CDR3 is TGCGCCAGCAGTGAATCAGTTCCAGGACAGGGGGCTGGGAATCAGCCCCAGCATTTT. This codes for CASSESVPGQGAGNQPQHF.

V gene TRBV2 combines with J gene TRBJ2-5; perhaps TRBD1 as D (5 bases). The CDR3 runs to 15 residues. V lost 0 bases and J 4 bases, leaving 12 bases between the germline ends. Germline V gene sequence: CDR1 SNHLY, CDR2 FYNNEI. The CDR3 is CASSEASRVRETQYF. The CDR3 coding sequence is TGTGCCAGCAGTGAAGCCTCCAGGGTTCGAGAGACCCAGTACTTC.

The chain is built from TRBV6-6 and TRBJ1-3; D remains ambiguous. The CDR3 spans 11 residues. V lost 10 bases, J lost 2 bases, and 6 bases lay in between. Germline values: CDR1 MNHNY, CDR2 SVGAGI (reference sequence). The CDR3 here is CATHTGNTIYF. As DNA, the CDR3 is TGTGCCACCCATACTGGAAACACCATATATTTT.

This chain connects TRBV19 to TRBJ1-1, with a possible D match to TRBD1 (5 bases). CDR1 and CDR2 (germline): LNHDA, SQIVND (reference sequence). This CDR3 has 15 amino acids. V was clipped by 6 bases and J by 5 bases, with 19 bases between them. CDR3 bases: TGTGCCAGTAGCCGCTACACGGGGGGATTTACTGAAGCTTTCTTT. Translated: CASSRYTGGFTEAFF.

V gene TRBV19 combines with J gene TRBJ1-6; tentative D call: TRBD1 (5 bases). This CDR3 has 15 residues. Trimming stripped 0 bases from V and 6 bases from J, with 9 bases between. Germline CDR1 and CDR2: LNHDA and SQIVND (reference sequence). The CDR3 DNA sequence: TGTGCCAGTAGTATAGATGGGGCAGGTAATTCACCCCTCCACTTT. Its protein product is CASSIDGAGNSPLHF.

The chain combines TRBV5-1 with TRBJ2-5; TRBD2 matches at 9 bases. In germline, CDR1 is SGHRS, CDR2 YFSETQ. CDR3 size: 14 residues. Trimming removed 4 bases from V and 2 bases from J; junction bases left unmatched: 3. CDR3 bases: TGCGCCAGCAGCGGGGCGGGGGGGCAAGAGACCCAGTACTTC. It encodes CASSGAGGQETQYF. Supplemented by reference TRBV5-1 and TRBJ2-5, the full variable domain reads KAGVTQTPRYLIKTRGQQVTLSCSPISGHRSVSWYQQTPGQGLQFLFEYFSETQRNKGNFPGRFSGRQFSNSRSEMNVSTLELGDSALYLCASSGAGGQETQYFGPGTRLLVL.

The V and J genes are TRBV2 and TRBJ1-5; D is unresolved. The CDR3 consists of 15 residues. CDR1 is SNHLY, CDR2 FYNNEI, per germline. V was clipped by 4 bases and J by 4 bases, with 14 bases between them. The CDR3 DNA reads as TGTGCCAGCAGTGTGGGGAGAGGAGGAAATCAGCCCCAGCATTTT. It is translated as CASSVGRGGNQPQHF.

The V gene is TRBV5-5, the J gene TRBJ2-5; D remains ambiguous. The CDR3 is made up of 13 amino acids. V was trimmed by 3 bases and J by 2 bases, leaving 8 bases between them. CDR1 is SGHKS, CDR2 YYEKEE, per germline (reference sequence). CDR3 nucleotide sequence: TGTGCCAGCAGCTATACGTCTCAAGAGACCCAGTACTTC. Residues: CASSYTSQETQYF.

V is TRBV28 and J is TRBJ1-2; D ambiguous. The CDR3 contains 12 residues. Germline V gene lookup returns CDR1 MDHEN and CDR2 SYDVKM. V dropped 6 bases and J dropped 5 bases, with 10 bases sitting between them. The CDR3 bases are TGTGCCAGCAGACCCGGGCCTTATGGCTACACCTTC. It yields the protein CASRPGPYGYTF.

The chain is built from TRBV5-1 and TRBJ2-3; D uncertain. Germline CDR1 is SGHRS and CDR2 is YFSETQ. Trimming cost V 2 bases and J 6 bases, with 16 bases left between them. CDR3 length equals 15 residues. The CDR3 DNA sequence: TGCGCCAGCAGCTTCGAAAAAGGATCCGGGGATACGCAGTATTTT. This codes for CASSFEKGSGDTQYF.

The rearrangement uses TRBV27 and TRBJ2-3; 8 positions agree with TRBD2. Germline V gene lookup returns CDR1 MNHEY and CDR2 SMNVEV (reference sequence). Trimming at V came to 6 bases and at J to 2 bases, leaving 10 bases not matched to a gene. This CDR3 spans 16 amino acids. CDR3 sequence: CASRWLVAGNTDTQYF. The CDR3 nucleotides are TGTGCCAGCAGGTGGTTAGTAGCGGGGAACACAGATACGCAGTATTTT.

This clone was seen only a few times. J is TRBJ1-2 and V is TRBV4-1, with no clear D. The V gene's germline CDR1 is MGHRA and CDR2 YSYEKL. This CDR3 comprises 15 residues. V dropped 0 bases and J dropped 8 bases, with 16 bases sitting between them. The CDR3 region has the DNA TGCGCCAGCAGCCAAGATGGCAGTGGCCTCGAGGGCTACACCTTC. This gives the protein CASSQDGSGLEGYTF.

The V and J genes are TRBV6-6 and TRBJ2-7, with D tentatively TRBD1 (5 bases). The CDR3 spans 12 residues. The germline V gene encodes CDR1 MNHNY and CDR2 SVGAGI (reference sequence). V was cut by 9 bases and J by 6 bases, with 15 bases left in between. The CDR3 sequence is CASRIGVGEQYF. In nucleotides, the CDR3 is TGTGCCAGTAGAATAGGGGTCGGCGAGCAGTACTTC.

The chain carries TRBV28 and TRBJ2-7, with TRBD2 matching over 7 bases. This CDR3 contains 13 residues. J was trimmed by 5 bases and V by 2 bases; bases with no gene match: 3. Germline assignment: CDR1 MDHEN and CDR2 SYDVKM. CDR3 amino acids: CASSLTSVHEQYF. The CDR3 DNA is TGTGCCAGCAGTTTAACTAGCGTCCACGAGCAGTACTTC.

The table lists this clone with a count of one. This chain uses TRBV5-4 with TRBJ1-2; 11 bases match TRBD1. The J segment lost 4 bases and the V segment lost 1 base, leaving 3 bases of the junction unmatched. This CDR3 is 15 amino acids long. Germline loops: CDR1 SGHNT, CDR2 YYREEE (reference sequence). The CDR3 loop is CASSLRTGGFYGYTF. The CDR3 nucleotides are TGTGCCAGCAGCTTGAGGACAGGGGGCTTCTATGGCTACACCTTC.

The chain uses TRBV5-1 and TRBJ2-5; D unclear. The V end lost 0 bases, the J end lost 0 bases, and 9 bases lay between the germline ends. CDR1 and CDR2 (germline): SGHRS, YFSETQ. CDR3 length equals 15 residues. The chain's CDR3 is CASSLGGGHQETQYF. The CDR3 region has the DNA TGCGCCAGCAGCTTGGGTGGCGGCCACCAAGAGACCCAGTACTTC.

V usage is TRBV19 and J usage is TRBJ2-3; TRBD1 or TRBD2 may be the D gene (7 bases each). Germline V gene sequence: CDR1 LNHDA, CDR2 SQIVND (reference sequence). V was pared by 5 bases and J by 0 bases, with 24 bases between. The CDR3 has 19 amino acids. The CDR3 reads CASSGPPINRGGSTDTQYF. Written as DNA, the CDR3 is TGTGCCAGTAGTGGACCCCCGATTAACAGGGGAGGGAGCACAGATACGCAGTATTTT.

CDR3 DNA sequence: TGTGCCAGCAGCAGTGACAGGGGACGAAATCTCCTCTACGAGCAGTACTTC. It codes for CASSSDRGRNLLYEQYF. The rearrangement links TRBV21-1 to TRBJ2-7; the D call of TRBD1 is as the table states it, not checked on the DNA. TRBV21-1 is deemed a pseudogene. The length of the CDR3 is 17 residues.

This rearrangement joins TRBV11-2 to TRBJ2-3; D may match TRBD1 or TRBD2 (6 bases each). This CDR3 contains 14 residues. The germline V gene encodes CDR1 SGHAT and CDR2 FQNNGV. Trimming pared 5 bases from V and 2 bases from J, leaving 11 bases between. The CDR3 here is CASSPGGPTDTQYF. The DNA of the CDR3 is TGTGCCAGCAGCCCCGGGGGCCCCACAGATACGCAGTATTTT.

The chain is built from TRBV6-6 and TRBJ2-2; 8 bases map to TRBD2. V was clipped by 6 bases and J by 7 bases; unmatched bases: 13. The CDR3 runs 16 residues. From germline, CDR1 is MNHNY and CDR2 SVGAGI (reference sequence). As DNA, the CDR3 is TGTGCCAGCAGCCGACCGACTAGCGAGGGGGTCGGGGAGCTGTTTTTT. It encodes CASSRPTSEGVGELFF.

DNA for the CDR3: TGTGCCAGCAGCTTGATCGGCAGGGGGCAAGAGACCCAGTACTTC. Amino acids: CASSLIGRGQETQYF. V is TRBV5-6 and J is TRBJ2-5; 7 positions agree with TRBD1. Germline V gene data show CDR1 as SGHDT and CDR2 as YYEEEE. Trimming at V came to 1 base and at J to 2 bases, leaving 5 bases not matched to a gene. CDR3 length equals 15 residues.

The chain recombines TRBV4-1 with TRBJ1-1; D is possibly TRBD1 (6 bases). The CDR3 is 15 amino acids. Trimming removed 2 bases from V and 1 base from J, with 11 bases in between. Germline V CDR1 and CDR2: MGHRA, YSYEKL. As DNA, the CDR3 is TGCGCCAGCAGCCAACCCGGGACAACGAACACTGAAGCTTTCTTT. This encodes CASSQPGTTNTEAFF.

The genes are TRBV4-2 and TRBJ2-1; D not certain. Between the trimmed V and J ends, which lost 0 bases and 6 bases, there was a span of 9 bases. Germline loops: CDR1 LGHNA, CDR2 YNFKEQ. The CDR3 loop spans 14 amino acids. The CDR3 region has the DNA TGTGCCAGCAGCCAAGAGACGTTTGGCAATGAGCAGTTCTTC. This sequence encodes CASSQETFGNEQFF.

This sequence joins TRBV2 and TRBJ2-7; D possibly corresponds to TRBD1 (6 bases). The CDR3 runs to 12 residues. Trimming stripped 6 bases from V and 2 bases from J, with 8 bases between. In germline, CDR1 is SNHLY, CDR2 FYNNEI. The CDR3 nucleotides read TGTGCCAGCAGGGGACAACCCTACGAGCAGTACTTC. This encodes CASRGQPYEQYF.

The V gene is TRBV29-1, the J gene TRBJ1-5; 11 bases map to TRBD1. The V gene's germline CDR1 is SQVTM and CDR2 ANQGSEA. After removal of 6 bases from V and 6 bases from J, the junction contained 7 bases not matched to a gene. This CDR3 region has 14 residues. In DNA, the CDR3 is TGCAGCGTGGCCGGGGACAGGGGGACTCAGCCCCAGCATTTT. Translation gives CSVAGDRGTQPQHF.